The 30 T cell receptor beta chains listed next were all sequenced from one sample in a study of blood T cell repertoires in COVID-19. The method was immunoSEQ multiplex PCR; TCRdb's version includes in-frame clones alone and lacks a portion of them. The sample gives some 240,000 clones, roughly 90% of which show up once; approximately 0.77% is in the top ten. The sample consisted of peripheral blood. These receptors were collected from a man in his 60s with COVID-19, enrolled during active disease.

This chain joins TRBV3-1 (or the pseudogene TRBV3-2) and TRBJ1-6, with a possible D match to TRBD1 (5 bases). This CDR3 has 13 amino acids. Germline V lookup: CDR1 LGHDT, CDR2 YNNKEL (reference sequence). The V end lost 5 bases, the J end lost 7 bases, and 9 bases lay between the germline ends. CDR3 loop: CASSDSPNSPLHF. The CDR3 DNA follows: TGTGCCAGCAGCGACAGTCCCAATTCACCCCTCCACTTT.

The rearrangement links TRBV4-1 to TRBJ1-3; tentative D call: TRBD1 (5 bases). The V gene's germline CDR1 is MGHRA and CDR2 YSYEKL. This CDR3 has 14 amino acids. V was cut by 1 base and J by 4 bases, with 8 bases left in between. The CDR3 nucleotides are TGCGCCAGCAGCCAAGGGGGCGTCGGAAACACCATATATTTT. Its translation is CASSQGGVGNTIYF.

The chain has TRBV7-8 and TRBJ2-7; possibly TRBD2 for D (6 bases). Germline V CDR1 and CDR2: SGHVS, FQNEAQ. Between the trimmed V and J ends, which lost 4 bases and 3 bases, there was a span of 16 bases. The length of the CDR3 is 15 residues. The CDR3 is CASSSPGLGSYEQYF. The CDR3 DNA sequence: TGTGCCAGCAGCTCTCCGGGACTGGGGAGCTACGAGCAGTACTTC.

This clone has just one count. The chain employs TRBV27 and TRBJ2-7; 12 bases are a match to TRBD2. Germline V gene lookup returns CDR1 MNHEY and CDR2 SMNVEV (reference sequence). This CDR3 region has 16 residues. V gave up 5 bases and J gave up 2 bases; unmatched junction bases: 7. The chain's CDR3 is CASSPWTSGTTYEQYF. The CDR3 DNA reads TGTGCCAGCAGTCCGTGGACTAGCGGGACGACCTACGAGCAGTACTTC.

This clone has a single count. V is TRBV2 and J is TRBJ1-1; TRBD1 is a possible D gene (6 bases). The CDR3 sequence is 13 residues long. Trimming took 8 bases from V and 3 from J, leaving 13 bases between them. Germline CDR1 and CDR2: SNHLY and FYNNEI. CDR3 DNA: TGTGCCAGCGGAAACAGGGTGGACACTGAAGCTTTCTTT. It codes for CASGNRVDTEAFF.

The chain is built from TRBV27 and TRBJ2-7; perhaps TRBD1 as D (6 bases). Deletions cut 6 bases from V and 6 bases from J, with 21 bases between. Germline V gene data show CDR1 as MNHEY and CDR2 as SMNVEV (reference sequence). The CDR3 runs 15 residues. The CDR3 protein is CASSLTGLTRGEQYF. The CDR3 DNA is TGTGCCAGCAGCCTCACAGGGCTCACTAGGGGCGAGCAGTACTTC.

This chain uses TRBV29-1 with TRBJ2-7, with D unresolved. V shed 6 bases and J shed 4 bases, with 16 bases lying between them. Germline CDR1 and CDR2: SQVTM and ANQGSEA. There are 13 residues in the CDR3. Here the CDR3 reads CSVRPGALYEQYF. The CDR3 coding sequence is TGCAGCGTCCGCCCCGGAGCATTATACGAGCAGTACTTC.

This clone was picked up a small number of times. The chain has TRBV5-1 and TRBJ2-1; 9 positions agree with TRBD1. The CDR3 has 16 amino acids. CDR1 is SGHRS and CDR2 is YFSETQ in the germline V gene. V was clipped by 3 bases and J by 7 bases; unmatched bases: 11. This chain's CDR3 is CASSYLTGGIRNEQFF. CDR3 DNA: TGCGCCAGCAGCTACTTGACAGGGGGGATTCGTAATGAGCAGTTCTTC. The whole variable domain, remainder taken from reference TRBV5-1 and TRBJ2-1, is KAGVTQTPRYLIKTRGQQVTLSCSPISGHRSVSWYQQTPGQGLQFLFEYFSETQRNKGNFPGRFSGRQFSNSRSEMNVSTLELGDSALYLCASSYLTGGIRNEQFFGPGTRLTVL.

This clone was found once. V is TRBV6-2 or TRBV6-3 and J is TRBJ2-1; a possible D gene is TRBD2 (5 bases). V gave up 5 bases and J gave up 4 bases, with 18 bases separating them. From germline, CDR1 is MNHEY and CDR2 SVGEGT. This CDR3 is built from 16 residues. The DNA for the CDR3 is TGTGCCAGCAGTGGGCCGACTATCCACTTTTACAATGAGCAGTTCTTC. This codes for CASSGPTIHFYNEQFF.

V and J are TRBV28 and TRBJ2-2; no firm D call. The germline V gene encodes CDR1 MDHEN and CDR2 SYDVKM. The CDR3 sequence is 13 residues long. V lost 7 bases to trimming and J lost 1 base, with 7 bases between them. CDR3 region: CASTDKNTGELFF. CDR3 in DNA: TGTGCCAGCACCGACAAGAACACCGGGGAGCTGTTTTTT.

The chain joins TRBV9 to TRBJ2-1; D not certain. Deletions cut 4 bases from V and 0 bases from J, with 14 bases between. The CDR3 loop spans 16 amino acids. Germline V gene data show CDR1 as SGDLS and CDR2 as YYNGEE. The CDR3, as DNA: TGTGCCAGCAGCCAGCGCCCGCTCAGCTCCTACAATGAGCAGTTCTTC. Its protein is CASSQRPLSSYNEQFF.

The chain recombines TRBV15 with TRBJ1-4, with 8 bases matching TRBD1. Germline V gene sequence: CDR1 LNHNV, CDR2 YYDKDF (reference sequence). This CDR3 has 15 amino acids. J lost 5 bases, V lost 2 bases, and 4 bases had no gene match. Here the CDR3 DNA reads TGTGCCACCAGCAGACACAGGGGGGTAAATGAAAAACTGTTTTTT. Protein: CATSRHRGVNEKLFF.

The V call is TRBV5-1, the J call TRBJ1-1; perhaps TRBD1 as D (5 bases). The CDR3 length is 15 residues. Trimming removed 4 bases from V and 2 bases from J, with 15 bases in between. CDR1 and CDR2 from the germline V gene are SGHRS and YFSETQ. The CDR3 DNA reads TGCGCCAGCAGCGGCATGGCCGGGGGAAACACTGAAGCTTTCTTT. It is translated as CASSGMAGGNTEAFF.

The CDR3 sequence: CASSLGQGRETQYF. The CDR3 DNA sequence: TGTGCCAGCTCACTCGGACAGGGTCGGGAGACCCAGTACTTC. The chain is built from TRBV18 and TRBJ2-5, with 8 bases lining up with TRBD1. Unmatched junction bases numbered 6, after V lost 4 bases and J lost 5 bases. The CDR3 is 14 residues long. CDR1 and CDR2 from the germline V gene are KGHSH and LQKENI.

CDR3 in amino acids: CASSKALRGSYNEQFF. The CDR3 DNA reads TGTGCCAGCAGCAAAGCGCTAAGGGGCTCCTACAATGAGCAGTTCTTC. This chain connects TRBV21-1 to TRBJ2-1; the table's D gene call, TRBD1, was not cross checked with the DNA. TRBV21-1 is designated a pseudogene. This CDR3 has 16 amino acids.

This rearrangement joins TRBV18 to TRBJ2-7; D may be TRBD2 (5 bases). The CDR3 contains 13 residues. Deletions cut 5 bases from V and 5 bases from J, with 13 bases between. Germline assignment: CDR1 KGHSH and CDR2 LQKENI. This CDR3 is CASSSGASNEQYF. For the CDR3, the DNA is TGTGCCAGCTCATCAGGAGCTAGCAACGAGCAGTACTTC.

The V and J genes are TRBV30 and TRBJ2-1; TRBD1 matches 8 bases. The length of the CDR3 is 16 residues. With 1 base clipped from V and 1 base from J, the junction kept 6 bases outside the gene matches. Germline V gene lookup returns CDR1 GTSNPN and CDR2 SVGIG (reference sequence). The CDR3 DNA follows: TGTGCCTGGAGTGGCAGGGGGCGAATTTCCTACAATGAGCAGTTCTTC. It encodes CAWSGRGRISYNEQFF.

J is TRBJ2-7 and V is TRBV6-5, with TRBD2 matching over 15 bases. The germline gives CDR1 MNHEY, CDR2 SVGAGI. The ends lost 2 bases at V and 5 bases at J; junction bases unmatched: 1. The CDR3 is 15 amino acids. The CDR3 region is CASSYGTSGRNEQYF. The DNA for the CDR3 is TGTGCCAGCAGTTACGGGACTAGCGGGAGGAACGAGCAGTACTTC.

The chain combines TRBV11-2 with TRBJ2-1; possibly TRBD2 for D (6 bases). V lost 2 bases, J lost 4 bases, and 15 bases lay in between. The CDR3 consists of 16 residues. Per the germline V gene, CDR1 is SGHAT and CDR2 is FQNNGV. The CDR3 DNA reads as TGTGCCAGCAGCTTAACGCGGAGCGGGCAGTACAATGAGCAGTTCTTC. It specifies CASSLTRSGQYNEQFF.

This chain links TRBV7-2 with TRBJ2-7, with D possibly being TRBD1 (6 bases). The ends were cut back, 4 bases at V and 6 bases at J, with 13 bases in the middle. The CDR3 spans 13 residues. From germline, CDR1 is SGHTA and CDR2 FQGNSA. CDR3 amino acids: CASSSIGGTEQYF. Here the CDR3 DNA reads TGTGCCAGCAGCTCGATAGGGGGTACCGAGCAGTACTTC.

This clone was seen a single time. V gene TRBV28 combines with J gene TRBJ2-3; a weak D match, TRBD1 (6 bases). Trimming took 6 bases from V and 2 from J, leaving 12 bases between them. The CDR3 runs to 14 residues. Germline CDR1 MDHEN, CDR2 SYDVKM. The CDR3 region is CASSLRGNTDTQYF. DNA for the CDR3: TGTGCCAGCAGCCTTAGGGGGAACACAGATACGCAGTATTTT.

The chain joins TRBV6-5 to TRBJ1-4, with D tentatively TRBD1 (6 bases). The V gene lost 2 bases and the J gene lost 5 bases, with 12 bases spanning the gap. Per germline, CDR1 MNHEY and CDR2 SVGAGI. This CDR3 contains 15 residues. CDR3 amino acids: CASSYRAGVNEKLFF. The CDR3 DNA follows: TGTGCCAGCAGTTACCGCGCAGGGGTGAATGAAAAACTGTTTTTT.

The J gene is TRBJ1-4, the V gene TRBV30, with 10 bases lining up with TRBD1. The J segment lost 7 bases and the V segment lost 4 bases, leaving 6 bases of the junction unmatched. The CDR3 sequence is 14 residues long. Per germline, CDR1 GTSNPN and CDR2 SVGIG (reference sequence). CDR3 sequence reads: CAWTRQGASEKLFF. CDR3 bases: TGTGCCTGGACCCGACAGGGGGCCAGTGAAAAACTGTTTTTT. The entire variable domain, with the rest obtained from reference TRBV30 and TRBJ1-4, is as follows: SQTIHQWPATLVQPVGSPLSLECTVEGTSNPNLYWYRQAAGRGLQLLFYSVGIGQISSEVPQNLSASRPQDRQFILSSKKLLLSDSGFYLCAWTRQGASEKLFFGSGTQLSVL.

This clone showed up just a few times. The chain joins TRBV7-8 to TRBJ2-7, with 11 positions matching TRBD2. CDR3 size: 18 residues. With V trimmed by 4 bases and J by 4 bases, 15 bases remained unmatched. Germline assignment: CDR1 SGHVS and CDR2 FQNEAQ. The CDR3: CASSSTRNSGRATYEQYF. Here the CDR3 DNA reads TGTGCCAGCAGCTCGACCCGAAATAGCGGGAGGGCCACTTACGAGCAGTACTTC.

The chain combines TRBV5-1 with TRBJ2-7; TRBD1 agrees at 8 bases. V shed 6 bases, J shed 0 bases, and the junction held 5 bases outside the gene matches. This CDR3 contains 14 residues. Per germline, CDR1 SGHRS and CDR2 YFSETQ. In nucleotides, the CDR3 is TGCGCCAGCAACGACAGGGGACCCTCCTACGAGCAGTACTTC. This translates into CASNDRGPSYEQYF.

This clone occurred a few times. The chain is built from TRBV19 and TRBJ2-7; D is perhaps TRBD2 (5 bases). V lost 5 bases, J lost 7 bases, and 18 bases lay in between. Germline CDR1 is LNHDA and CDR2 is SQIVND (reference sequence). This CDR3 comprises 14 residues. CDR3 sequence (DNA): TGTGCCAGTAGTGTCACCGGGATCACGGGGGAGCAGTACTTC. It translates to CASSVTGITGEQYF.

Regarding this clone: A read error may produce the germline difference seen at one junction end. The chain recombines TRBV25-1 with TRBJ2-1, with unresolved D. CDR1 is MGHDK and CDR2 is SYGVNS in the germline V gene. The CDR3 has 11 residues. The CDR3 region has the DNA TGTGCCAGCAACGGTCCACTTGACTTGGTCTTC. As protein: CASNGPLDLVF.

The chain employs TRBV10-3 and TRBJ1-6; 7 bases fit TRBD1. CDR3 length: 14 residues. Germline loops: CDR1 ENHRY, CDR2 SYGVKD. V shed 2 bases, J shed 14 bases, and the junction held 9 bases outside the gene matches. The CDR3 reads CAISERGDRATLHF. CDR3 coding DNA: TGTGCCATCAGTGAGAGGGGTGACAGGGCAACCCTCCACTTT.

The chain recombines TRBV5-5 with TRBJ1-2; no clear D gene. Germline CDR1 and CDR2: SGHKS and YYEKEE (reference sequence). CDR3 length: 15 amino acids. Trimming took off 1 base at V and 4 bases at J, with 14 bases between the two ends. CDR3 in DNA: TGTGCCAGCAGCTTGTATTTGGAGGGTGGCTATGGCTACACCTTC. This codes for CASSLYLEGGYGYTF.

Only one count was recorded for this clone. The CDR3 is CASSPVKQGNSPLHF. The CDR3 DNA reads TGTGCCAGCTCACCAGTTAAACAGGGTAATTCACCCCTCCACTTT. The chain uses TRBV18 and TRBJ1-6; D perhaps matches TRBD1 (6 bases). Germline CDR1 reads KGHSH; CDR2 reads LQKENI. The length of the CDR3 is 15 residues. Deletions cut 2 bases from V and 6 bases from J, with 11 bases between.